This entry lists 3 T cell receptor beta chains sequenced from one sample in a study of CD8 T cells in ankylosing spondylitis. TCRdb independently ran MiXCR on the 5' RACE reads; one entry per CDR3 protein. The sample holds some 37,000 distinct CDR3 sequences; 6% are singletons and the top ten take about 12%. The sequenced sample consisted of blood, either unsorted or a sorted T cell fraction (not recorded which). Every receptor here comes from a male donor with ankylosing spondylitis or in good health (not recorded which).

This clonotype was detected many times. The V gene is TRBV7-2, the J gene TRBJ2-5, with 10 positions matching TRBD1. After removal of 5 bases from V and 3 bases from J, the junction contained 3 bases not matched to a gene. Germline V gene lookup returns CDR1 SGHTA and CDR2 FQGNSA. The CDR3 extends over 14 amino acids. CDR3 sequence: CASSQGQGKETQYF. CDR3 DNA sequence: TGTGCCAGCAGCCAGGGACAGGGGAAAGAGACCCAGTACTTC. The full variable domain, with the rest looked up from reference TRBV7-2 and TRBJ2-5, is GAGVSQSPSNKVTEKGKDVELRCDPISGHTALYWYRQSLGQGLEFLIYFQGNSAPDKSGLPSDRFSAERTGGSVSTLTIQRTQQEDSAVYLCASSQGQGKETQYFGPGTRLLVL.

This clonotype was seen many times. The chain recombines TRBV2 with TRBJ1-1; D gene ambiguous. V was shortened by 3 bases and J by 1 base, with 12 bases between the two germline ends. The CDR3 length is 15 residues. Germline lookup yields CDR1 SNHLY and CDR2 FYNNEI. The chain's CDR3 is CASSDAQWGNTEAFF. Here the CDR3 DNA reads TGTGCCAGCAGTGATGCTCAGTGGGGGAACACTGAAGCTTTCTTT.

This clonotype was counted at least ten times. The J gene is TRBJ1-2, the V gene TRBV7-3, with a possible D match to TRBD1 (6 bases). CDR1 is SGHTA and CDR2 is FQGTGA in the germline V gene. There are 13 residues in the CDR3. V lost 4 bases to trimming and J lost 8 bases, with 14 bases between them. The CDR3 nucleotides read TGTGCCAGCAGCTCTGCGGGGGGCGGAGGCTACACCTTC. Protein: CASSSAGGGGYTF.